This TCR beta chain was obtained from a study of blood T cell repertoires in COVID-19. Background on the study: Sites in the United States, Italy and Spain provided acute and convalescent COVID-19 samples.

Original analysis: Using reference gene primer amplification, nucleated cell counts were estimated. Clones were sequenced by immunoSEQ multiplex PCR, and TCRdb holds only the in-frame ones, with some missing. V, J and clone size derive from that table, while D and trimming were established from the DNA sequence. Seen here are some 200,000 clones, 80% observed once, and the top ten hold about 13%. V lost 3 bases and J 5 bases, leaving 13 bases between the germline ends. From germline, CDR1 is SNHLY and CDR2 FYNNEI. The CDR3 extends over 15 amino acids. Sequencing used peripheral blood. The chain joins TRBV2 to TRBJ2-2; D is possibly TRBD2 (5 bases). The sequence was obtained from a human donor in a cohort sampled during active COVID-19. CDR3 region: CASSDSGLGTGELFF. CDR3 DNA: TGTGCCAGCAGTGACTCGGGGTTGGGGACCGGGGAGCTGTTTTTT.